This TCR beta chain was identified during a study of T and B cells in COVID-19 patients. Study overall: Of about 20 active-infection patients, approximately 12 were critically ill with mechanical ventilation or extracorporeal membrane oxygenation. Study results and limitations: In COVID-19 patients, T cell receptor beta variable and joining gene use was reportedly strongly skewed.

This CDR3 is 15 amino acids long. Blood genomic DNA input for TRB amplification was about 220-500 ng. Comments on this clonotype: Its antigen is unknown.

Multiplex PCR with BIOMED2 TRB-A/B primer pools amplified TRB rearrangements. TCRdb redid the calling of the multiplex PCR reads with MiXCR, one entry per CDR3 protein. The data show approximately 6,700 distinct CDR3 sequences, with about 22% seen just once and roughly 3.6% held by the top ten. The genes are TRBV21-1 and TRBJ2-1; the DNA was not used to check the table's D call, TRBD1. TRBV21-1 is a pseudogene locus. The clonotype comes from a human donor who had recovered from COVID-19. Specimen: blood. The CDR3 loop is CASLLGGPSYNEQFF. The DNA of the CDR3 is TGTGCCAGCCTACTGGGGGGGCCATCCTACAATGAGCAGTTCTTC.